This entry lists 19 T cell receptor beta chains sequenced from one sample in a study of tumor and adjacent non-tumor tissue in lung cancer (dated by TCRdb to the late 2010s). Library preparation employed multiplex PCR. Sequencer: Illumina HiSeq 2500. TCRbeta libraries were constructed through three rounds of nested PCR with primers (Table S4) according to protocols modified from ARM-PCR. TCRdb reworked the public reads: Q25 trimming with fastp, MiXCR clone assembly, productive beta chains retained. Each CDR3 protein appears once, grouped with its most common genes and DNA. The sample data list 220,000 or so distinct CDR3 sequences, and 60% to 85% of these were observed just once. The ten biggest clones cover around 27% of the sample. RNA was isolated from bulk unsorted tissue, and RNA quality was assessed with a NanoDrop ND-1000 and an Agilent 2100. The specimen sequenced was lung tumor tissue. The receptor set was obtained from a man aged 55 to 69 with non-small cell lung cancer.

In regard to this clonotype: A much more abundant neighbour one base away suggests this may be a read error. This chain connects TRBV4-3 to TRBJ2-1; D gene unclear. Per the germline V gene, CDR1 is LGHNA and CDR2 is YSLEER. The CDR3 contains 14 residues. V lost 2 bases and J lost 5, with 10 bases in between. This CDR3 is CASSQHLGNNEQFF. CDR3 bases: TGCGCCAGCAGCCAACATTTAGGGAACAATGAGCAGTTCTTC.

The rearrangement uses TRBV5-1 and TRBJ2-5, with D possibly called TRBD1 or TRBD2 (5 bases each). The CDR3 sequence is 15 residues long. Germline V gene lookup returns CDR1 SGHRS and CDR2 YFSETQ. Trimming stripped 9 bases from V and 5 bases from J, with 23 bases between. The CDR3 DNA reads as TGCGCCACCAAGCTAAGGGACGTGTTTGTTGAGACCCAGTACTTC. Its protein product is CATKLRDVFVETQYF.

In the case of this clonotype: It may be a read error: a sequence one base away is much more abundant. J is TRBJ2-5 and V is TRBV29-1; 9 bases agree with TRBD1. The germline V gene encodes CDR1 SQVTM and CDR2 ANQGSEA. The CDR3 sequence is 13 residues long. With 6 bases clipped from V and 4 bases from J, the junction kept 6 bases outside the gene matches. The CDR3 loop reads CSVGVGQGETQYF. CDR3 nucleotides: TGCAGCGTGGGAGTGGGACAGGGAGAGACCCAGTACTTC.

In the case of this clonotype: The CDR3 ends on some other residue instead of the conserved phenylalanine or tryptophan, so this is likely a read error. The chain has TRBV6-5 and TRBJ2-5; D tentatively reads TRBD1 or TRBD2 (5 bases each). The V gene's germline CDR1 is MNHEY and CDR2 SVGAGI. This CDR3 is built from 14 residues. DNA for the CDR3: TGTGCCGGCAGTGATACCGGGACCGCGAGGGCCCAGTACCTC. It codes for CAGSDTGTARAQYL.

This clonotype was detected many times. This sequence joins TRBV20-1 and TRBJ2-3; 10 bases are shared with TRBD2. This CDR3 is built from 16 residues. CDR1 is DFQATT and CDR2 is SNEGSKA in the germline V gene (reference sequence). The J segment lost 4 bases and the V segment lost 0 bases, leaving 7 bases of the junction unmatched. This chain's CDR3 is CSARDPSGRIADTQYF. CDR3 coding DNA: TGCAGTGCTAGAGACCCTAGCGGGAGAATCGCAGATACGCAGTATTTT.

The V gene is TRBV20-1, the J gene TRBJ2-3; 8 positions match TRBD2. Trimming at V came to 0 bases and at J to 9 bases, leaving 8 bases not matched to a gene. CDR3 length: 14 residues. Germline values: CDR1 DFQATT, CDR2 SNEGSKA (reference sequence). CDR3 in amino acids: CSARDSGDTVTQYF. The CDR3 nucleotides are TGCAGTGCTAGAGATAGCGGGGATACCGTAACGCAGTATTTT.

This clonotype was detected only a few times. Mismatch with germline at one junction end may stem from a read error. This sequence joins TRBV6-5 and TRBJ1-2; 7 bases match TRBD1. CDR3 size: 15 residues. CDR1 is MNHEY and CDR2 is SVGAGI in the germline V gene. CDR3 sequence: CASTRDNRGNYGYTF. The CDR3 DNA reads TGCGCCAGCACAAGAGATAACAGGGGTAACTATGGCTATACCTTC.

Turning to this clonotype: A junction boundary mismatches the germline segment, possibly from a read error. This sequence joins TRBV20-1 and TRBJ1-1; D is unresolved. This CDR3 has 15 residues. CDR1 and CDR2 (germline): DFQATT, SNEGSKA (reference sequence). CDR3 sequence reads: CSASPPMGLNTEALF. In DNA, the CDR3 is TGCAGTGCTAGTCCGCCCATGGGTTTGAACACTGAAGCTTTATTT.

Worth noting for this clonotype: This is likely a read error, given that the CDR3 carries no conserved phenylalanine or tryptophan at its end. The chain links TRBV12-3 or TRBV12-4 to TRBJ2-5; D uncertain. The germline V and J ends were trimmed by 5 bases and 3 bases, with 10 bases remaining between them. The CDR3 totals 13 residues. In DNA, the CDR3 is TGTGCCAGCAGTCAAACAGAGGAAGAGACCCAGTACCTC. As protein: CASSQTEEETQYL.

Comments on this clonotype: At one end the junction does not follow the germline gene, possibly because of a read error. The chain links TRBV11-1 to TRBJ2-3; D gene uncertain. Per germline, CDR1 SGHAT and CDR2 FQDESV (reference sequence). This CDR3 spans 15 amino acids. The CDR3 is CASNLGPYSTYTQYF. DNA of the CDR3: TGTGCCAGCAACTTAGGGCCCTACAGCACATATACACAGTATTTT.

The chain couples TRBV20-1 to TRBJ2-7; D is tentatively TRBD1 or TRBD2 (6 bases each). V was pared by 5 bases and J by 5 bases, with 16 bases between. CDR3 length equals 13 residues. Germline V gene sequence: CDR1 DFQATT, CDR2 SNEGSKA (reference sequence). The CDR3 reads CSASGASNNEQYF. CDR3 sequence (DNA): TGCAGTGCTTCGGGGGCTAGCAATAACGAGCAGTACTTC.

The chain couples TRBV4-2 to TRBJ2-5; 7 nucleotides align to TRBD2. The germline V gene has CDR1 LGHNA and CDR2 YNFKEQ. With V trimmed by 2 bases and J by 14 bases, 17 bases remained unmatched. The CDR3 consists of 15 residues. As DNA, the CDR3 is TGTGCCAGCAGCCAACCTGGCACTAGCGAAGAGACACACTACTTC. Residues: CASSQPGTSEETHYF.

As to this clonotype: The germline gene is not matched at one end of the junction; a read error may be the cause. The V gene is TRBV11-3, the J gene TRBJ2-1; 10 nucleotides match TRBD2. Germline V lookup: CDR1 SGHNT, CDR2 YENEEA. This CDR3 region has 16 residues. CDR3: CASSLVWTSGREKQIF. DNA for the CDR3: TGTGCCAGCAGCTTAGTTTGGACTAGCGGCAGGGAGAAGCAGATCTTC.

A remark on this clonotype: Its ends do not fully match the called genes, so a read error is possible. The chain joins TRBV6-1 to TRBJ2-7, with 9 bases that match TRBD1. The length of the CDR3 is 17 residues. Germline V gene lookup returns CDR1 MNHNS and CDR2 SASEGT. The CDR3 loop reads CASSAGQGRVIEHRHNF. The CDR3 DNA follows: TGTGCCAGTAGTGCCGGACAGGGGAGGGTGATCGAACATCGGCACAACTTC.

This clonotype showed up just once. V usage is TRBV20-1 and J usage is TRBJ1-6; perhaps TRBD1 as D (5 bases). Trimming removed 5 bases at V and 9 bases at J, with 26 bases between. CDR1 is DFQATT, CDR2 SNEGSKA, per germline (reference sequence). The CDR3 runs 17 residues. The CDR3 loop is CSASPNLGGRGGSPLHF. The CDR3 DNA follows: TGCAGTGCTTCGCCGAACCTGGGGGGACGGGGGGGTTCACCCCTCCACTTT.

This clonotype was seen only once. This sequence may be a read error, since a much larger clone differs from it by one base. V is TRBV6-1 and J is TRBJ2-1; D is perhaps TRBD2 (6 bases). The germline V and J ends were trimmed by 6 bases and 6 bases, with 18 bases remaining between them. The CDR3 extends over 15 amino acids. Germline V gene lookup returns CDR1 MNHNS and CDR2 SASEGT. CDR3: CASRAGDGGGNEQFF. CDR3 DNA: TGTGCCAGCAGGGCCGGGGACGGGGGAGGCAATGAGCAGTTCTTC.

With respect to this clonotype: The junction departs from germline at one end; a sequencing error may be responsible. The V and J genes are TRBV12-3 or TRBV12-4 and TRBJ1-1, with D unclear. CDR3 length: 13 residues. The CDR3 protein is CASSLSRNTEAVF. DNA for the CDR3: TGTGCCAGCAGCCTAAGCAGGAACACTGAAGCTGTCTTT.

There are a few counts of this clonotype. A much larger clone differs from this one at a single base, so this may be a read error. V usage is TRBV6-2 or TRBV6-3 and J usage is TRBJ2-1; TRBD1 might be the D (6 bases). The V gene's germline CDR1 is MNHEY and CDR2 SVGEGT. This CDR3 spans 11 amino acids. V gave up 5 bases and J gave up 16 bases, with 15 bases separating them. For the CDR3, the DNA is TGTGCCAGCAGTCACGTCAGGGGAGTCTTCTTC. Translation gives CASSHVRGVFF.

The CDR3 loop reads CASSPRGCGYTF. The CDR3 bases are TGTGCCAGCAGTCCCAGGGGCTGTGGCTACACCTTC. This chain joins TRBV2 and TRBJ1-2, with D maybe TRBD1 (6 bases). Trimming left V 5 bases short and J 7 bases short, with 11 bases between. In germline, CDR1 is SNHLY, CDR2 FYNNEI. This CDR3 is 12 amino acids long.